A single sample gave rise to the 27 T cell receptor beta chains below, sequenced in a study of beta chain features in type 1 diabetes. Expressed TCRB transcripts were sequenced after all isolated RNA was converted to cDNA. Profiled with immunoSEQ multiplex PCR; TCRdb holds only in-frame clones, not every one. This sample carries 130,000 to 150,000 clones, about 44% of them seen once, and the ten largest clones take around 0.39%. Sequenced material: Tregs from blood. The receptors shown here come from a man younger than 35 in good health.

This chain uses TRBV9 with TRBJ2-7; 7 nucleotides align to TRBD2. CDR3 size: 17 residues. The junction had 12 bases not matched to a gene; V was cut back by 0 bases and J by 3 bases. Germline-derived CDR1 and CDR2 are SGDLS and YYNGEE. CDR3 nucleotides: TGTGCCAGCAGCGTAGCCAAAGGGGTAGGGAGGGGCTACGAGCAGTACTTC. Amino acid sequence: CASSVAKGVGRGYEQYF.

The chain carries TRBV2 and TRBJ2-4; the D is unclear. V shed 6 bases and J shed 15 bases, with 15 bases lying between them. The CDR3 loop spans 11 amino acids. Germline assignment: CDR1 SNHLY and CDR2 FYNNEI. The CDR3 here is CASRGEERGYF. CDR3 DNA: TGTGCCAGCAGAGGAGAGGAAAGAGGGTACTTC.

This clone has a handful of counts. The chain links TRBV28 to TRBJ2-7, with 10 positions matching TRBD1. The CDR3 covers 18 residues. CDR1 MDHEN and CDR2 SYDVKM come from the germline V gene. V lost 5 bases, J lost 3 bases, and 16 bases stayed unmatched. The CDR3 loop reads CASSTAGGGTGVFYEQYF. The CDR3 bases are TGTGCCAGCAGTACGGCGGGGGGTGGGACAGGGGTTTTCTACGAGCAGTACTTC. The variable domain in full, completed from reference TRBV28 and TRBJ2-7, reads DVKVTQSSRYLVKRTGEKVFLECVQDMDHENMFWYRQDPGLGLRLIYFSYDVKMKEKGDIPEGYSVSREKKERFSLILESASTNQTSMYLCASSTAGGGTGVFYEQYFGPGTRLTVT.

Only one count was recorded for this clone. The gene calls are TRBV7-9 and TRBJ1-5; D gene ambiguous. The CDR3 spans 12 residues. Per the germline V gene, CDR1 is SEHNR and CDR2 is FQNEAQ (reference sequence). Trimming removed 1 base from V and 9 bases from J, with 7 bases in between. The CDR3 spells CASSLVGGPQHF. CDR3 nucleotide sequence: TGTGCCAGCAGCTTAGTGGGAGGGCCCCAGCATTTT.

This chain links TRBV4-2 with TRBJ2-7; 10 bases are a match to TRBD2. This CDR3 spans 16 amino acids. CDR1 LGHNA and CDR2 YNFKEQ come from the germline V gene. The V and J ends lost 2 bases and 2 bases, in that order; junction bases with no gene match: 6. CDR3 coding DNA: TGTGCCAGCAGCCAACTATTAGCGGGGGGAGCCTACGAGCAGTACTTC. It yields the protein CASSQLLAGGAYEQYF.

The chain is built from TRBV10-2 and TRBJ1-5; D is unresolved. The CDR3 spans 15 residues. Trimming shortened V by 7 bases and J by 2 bases, and 15 bases separated the two germline ends. CDR1 WSHSY and CDR2 SAAADI come from the germline V gene. The CDR3 sequence: CASTIDSSGNQPQHF. The CDR3 nucleotides read TGCGCCAGCACCATCGACTCGTCGGGCAATCAGCCCCAGCATTTT.

The rearrangement joins TRBV19 to TRBJ2-1; 7 bases align to TRBD2. CDR1 LNHDA and CDR2 SQIVND come from the germline V gene (reference sequence). The CDR3 is made up of 16 amino acids. Trimming removed 3 bases from V and 8 bases from J; junction bases left unmatched: 13. The CDR3, as DNA: TGTGCCAGTAGTATTATCGTGCGACTAGCTTCCGATGAGCAGTTCTTC. Translating it yields CASSIIVRLASDEQFF.

V usage is TRBV6-5 and J usage is TRBJ2-1; tentatively, D is TRBD2 (6 bases). The CDR3 runs 15 residues. Trimming removed 8 bases from V and 6 bases from J, with 20 bases in between. CDR1 MNHEY and CDR2 SVGAGI come from the germline V gene. The CDR3 bases are TGTGCCAGCCGGTGGCTAGCGATGAAACCCAATGAGCAGTTCTTC. Amino acids: CASRWLAMKPNEQFF.

The V call is TRBV14, the J call TRBJ1-6; D call uncertain. Germline values: CDR1 SGHDN, CDR2 FVKESK. Trimming stripped 4 bases from V and 10 bases from J, with 14 bases between. The CDR3 sequence is 14 residues long. The CDR3 region is CASSLSRVRSPLHF. The CDR3 nucleotides are TGTGCCAGCAGCCTAAGCCGGGTTCGATCACCCCTCCACTTT.

This chain links TRBV5-1 with TRBJ1-6; D gene ambiguous. Trimming removed 4 bases from V and 6 bases from J, with 14 bases in between. The CDR3 extends over 15 amino acids. Germline CDR1 reads SGHRS; CDR2 reads YFSETQ. For the CDR3, the DNA is TGCGCCAGCAGCACGACGGGGAAATTTAATTCACCCCTCCACTTT. Protein: CASSTTGKFNSPLHF.

This sequence joins TRBV7-6 and TRBJ2-7; TRBD1 agrees at 11 bases. The CDR3 loop spans 14 amino acids. The V gene's germline CDR1 is SGHVS and CDR2 FNYEAQ. V shed 8 bases, J shed 6 bases, and the junction held 9 bases outside the gene matches. CDR3 protein: CASAIGTGGSEQYF. The CDR3 nucleotides are TGTGCCAGCGCAATAGGGACAGGGGGGTCCGAGCAGTACTTC.

This chain links TRBV7-2 with TRBJ2-1, with D tentatively TRBD2 (6 bases). V shed 3 bases and J shed 4 bases, with 13 bases lying between them. This CDR3 contains 15 residues. In germline, CDR1 is SGHTA, CDR2 FQGNSA. This CDR3 reads CASSFSRGLYNEQFF. The CDR3 region has the DNA TGTGCCAGCAGCTTTTCCCGGGGGTTATACAATGAGCAGTTCTTC.

V gene TRBV28 combines with J gene TRBJ1-2; D remains unclear. The CDR3 contains 13 residues. Germline loops: CDR1 MDHEN, CDR2 SYDVKM. V lost 7 bases and J 8 bases, leaving 17 bases between the germline ends. CDR3 amino acids: CASTTRAIRGYTF. The CDR3 DNA reads TGTGCCAGCACCACTAGGGCGATTCGAGGCTACACCTTC.

This rearrangement joins TRBV19 to TRBJ2-1; 8 bases map to TRBD1. Trimming took 3 bases from V and 4 from J; bases not matched to a gene: 2. The CDR3 is 14 residues long. Per germline, CDR1 LNHDA and CDR2 SQIVND (reference sequence). The CDR3 loop reads CASSIRTGYNEQFF. The CDR3 region has the DNA TGTGCCAGTAGTATTAGGACAGGGTACAATGAGCAGTTCTTC.

V usage is TRBV25-1 and J usage is TRBJ1-4, with 8 bases lining up with TRBD1. CDR1 and CDR2 from the germline V gene are MGHDK and SYGVNS. The length of the CDR3 is 14 residues. The V segment lost 6 bases and the J segment 5 bases; nucleotides outside the gene matches: 5. In nucleotides, the CDR3 is TGTGCCAGCAGCCTCAGACAGGGGAATGAAAAACTGTTTTTT. This translates into CASSLRQGNEKLFF.

V and J are TRBV5-4 and TRBJ2-7; 12 positions match TRBD2. The CDR3 sequence is 16 residues long. Looked up from germline, CDR1 is SGHNT and CDR2 is YYREEE (reference sequence). V was clipped by 0 bases and J by 4 bases; unmatched bases: 5. The CDR3 coding sequence is TGTGCCAGCAGCTTGGGGACTAGCGGGATGATGTACGAGCAGTACTTC. Protein: CASSLGTSGMMYEQYF.

V and J are TRBV6-5 and TRBJ2-7; perhaps TRBD2 as D (5 bases). From germline, CDR1 is MNHEY and CDR2 SVGAGI. The CDR3 sequence is 15 residues long. V shed 6 bases and J shed 2 bases, with 17 bases lying between them. CDR3 bases: TGTGCCAGCAGAAGGCGGCTTGACGGGACCTACGAGCAGTACTTC. Protein sequence: CASRRRLDGTYEQYF.

The chain joins TRBV2 to TRBJ1-2; tentative D call: TRBD1 (6 bases). This CDR3 is built from 17 residues. From germline, CDR1 is SNHLY and CDR2 FYNNEI. V was cut by 5 bases and J by 6 bases, with 25 bases left in between. CDR3 bases: TGTGCCAGCAGTCGATTCCGGGGCACAAAGGGGGTCCATGGCTACACCTTC. Amino acids: CASSRFRGTKGVHGYTF.

The chain carries TRBV23-1 and TRBJ2-2; TRBD2 is a possible D gene (5 bases). TRBV23-1 counts as an open reading frame of uncertain function. CDR3 length: 16 residues. V lost 0 bases and J 3 bases, leaving 11 bases between the germline ends. CDR3 DNA: TGCGCCAGCAGTCAATCGAAGAGGGTCGACACCGGGGAGCTGTTTTTT. It is translated as CASSQSKRVDTGELFF.

The gene calls are TRBV4-3 and TRBJ2-7, with TRBD2 identical over 9 bases. The CDR3 spans 13 residues. The V and J ends lost 8 bases and 2 bases, in that order; junction bases with no gene match: 4. The germline CDR1 and CDR2 sequences are LGHNA and YSLEER. The CDR3 DNA reads TGCGCCAGCCACATAGCGGGGGCCTACGAGCAGTACTTC. Residues: CASHIAGAYEQYF.

This sequence joins TRBV4-2 and TRBJ2-3; tentative D call: TRBD2 (6 bases). CDR3 size: 14 residues. Germline lookup yields CDR1 LGHNA and CDR2 YNFKEQ. V gave up 4 bases and J gave up 0 bases, with 8 bases separating them. CDR3 protein: CASSPGLSTDTQYF. The CDR3 nucleotides read TGTGCCAGCAGCCCGGGACTGAGCACAGATACGCAGTATTTT.

This clone turned up a few times. The J gene is TRBJ2-1, the V gene TRBV28, with a weak D call TRBD2 (6 bases). Per the germline V gene, CDR1 is MDHEN and CDR2 is SYDVKM. The CDR3 sequence is 16 residues long. V gave up 8 bases and J gave up 1 base, with 18 bases separating them. Here the CDR3 reads CASAKEAGTSYNEQFF. Here the CDR3 DNA reads TGTGCCAGCGCGAAGGAGGCAGGGACTTCCTACAATGAGCAGTTCTTC.

V usage is TRBV2 and J usage is TRBJ2-7; D is uncertain. This CDR3 has 14 residues. CDR1 is SNHLY and CDR2 is FYNNEI in the germline V gene. The germline V and J ends were trimmed by 7 bases and 2 bases, with 15 bases remaining between them. CDR3 nucleotide sequence: TGTGCCAGCAAGCTCCAGATCGGAGCCTACGAGCAGTACTTC. The encoded protein is CASKLQIGAYEQYF. Full variable domain (missing parts from reference TRBV2 and TRBJ2-7): EPEVTQTPSHQVTQMGQEVILRCVPISNHLYFYWYRQILGQKVEFLVSFYNNEISEKSEIFDDQFSVERPDGSNFTLKIRSTKLEDSAMYFCASKLQIGAYEQYFGPGTRLTVT.

Points on this clone: The junction shows a germline mismatch at one end, possibly a read error. V gene TRBV7-7 combines with J gene TRBJ2-1; no definite D call. There are 15 residues in the CDR3. Germline values: CDR1 SSHAT, CDR2 FNYEAQ (reference sequence). The DNA for the CDR3 is TGTGCTAGCAGCTTAGACAACCTGCCCCACAATGAGCAGTTCTTC. Translation gives CASSLDNLPHNEQFF. The whole variable domain, remainder taken from reference TRBV7-7 and TRBJ2-1, is GAGVSQSPRYKVTKRGQDVTLRCDPISSHATLYWYQQALGQGPEFLTYFNYEAQPDKSGLPSDRFSAERPEGSISTLTIQRTEQRDSAMYRCASSLDNLPHNEQFFGPGTRLTVL.

This clone has only a few counts. The rearrangement joins TRBV11-2 to TRBJ1-1, with 7 positions matching TRBD1. V lost 5 bases and J lost 1; bases outside the gene matches: 4. Germline loops: CDR1 SGHAT, CDR2 FQNNGV. The CDR3 runs 14 residues. This CDR3 reads CASSTRQGNTEAFF. The CDR3 DNA follows: TGTGCCAGCAGCACCAGACAGGGGAACACTGAAGCTTTCTTT.

V usage is TRBV28 and J usage is TRBJ1-1, with D possibly TRBD1 on 5 matching bases. Looked up from germline, CDR1 is MDHEN and CDR2 is SYDVKM. V dropped 6 bases and J dropped 2 bases, with 13 bases sitting between them. The CDR3 extends over 14 amino acids. CDR3 amino acids: CASRLATVNTEAFF. CDR3 nucleotides: TGTGCCAGCAGGCTCGCGACAGTTAACACTGAAGCTTTCTTT.

V and J are TRBV7-2 and TRBJ2-7; D might be TRBD1 (5 bases). This CDR3 region has 13 residues. Germline CDR1 and CDR2: SGHTA and FQGNSA. V was pared by 3 bases and J by 2 bases, with 8 bases between. CDR3 sequence: CASSLGPPYEQYF. The CDR3 DNA follows: TGTGCCAGCAGCTTGGGGCCCCCCTACGAGCAGTACTTC.